A selection of T cell receptor beta chains follows, all from one sample in a study of T cells in Graves' hyperthyroidism and ophthalmopathy. TCRdb fed the multiplex PCR reads into MiXCR, producing one record per CDR3 protein. This sample carries about 620,000 distinct CDR3 sequences, around 15% of them seen once, and the ten largest clones take around 4%. The sequencing sample was made of blood. These receptor sequences come from a woman younger than 45 with Graves' hyperthyroidism. Each CDR3 is given without its conserved first and last residue. Each record gives: V gene, CDR3 protein.

TRBV12-3/TRBV12-4	ASSFGQTGRGNTEAF
TRBV20-1	SASHGGNHQGLF
TRBV6-2/TRBV6-3	ASSPSLSYNEQF
TRBV12-3/TRBV12-4	ASSYNSGSTYEQY
TRBV18	ASSVGLDEKLF
TRBV6-5	ASSYSRGGVGYT
TRBV4-3	ASSQDRTLTEAF
TRBV19	ASSFLDSDQPQH
TRBV28	ASSSSLYGYT
TRBV20-1	SARTGGAGHNEQF
TRBV3-1	ASRDGEGTYEQY
TRBV7-2	ASSIRQLNNYGYT
TRBV4-1	ASSRDYQGNEQF
TRBV5-1	ASSEQGARDEQY